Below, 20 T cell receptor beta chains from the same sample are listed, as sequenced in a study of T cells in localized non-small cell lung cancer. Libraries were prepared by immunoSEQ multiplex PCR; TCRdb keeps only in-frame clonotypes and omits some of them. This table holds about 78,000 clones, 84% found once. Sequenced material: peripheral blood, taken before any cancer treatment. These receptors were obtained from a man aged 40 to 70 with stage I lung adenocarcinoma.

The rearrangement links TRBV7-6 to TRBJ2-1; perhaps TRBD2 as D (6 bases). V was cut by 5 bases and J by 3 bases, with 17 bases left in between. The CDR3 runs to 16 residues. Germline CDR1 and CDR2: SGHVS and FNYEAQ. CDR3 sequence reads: CASSDTGSGIYNEQFF. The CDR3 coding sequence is TGTGCCAGCAGCGACACTGGTAGCGGAATCTACAATGAGCAGTTCTTC.

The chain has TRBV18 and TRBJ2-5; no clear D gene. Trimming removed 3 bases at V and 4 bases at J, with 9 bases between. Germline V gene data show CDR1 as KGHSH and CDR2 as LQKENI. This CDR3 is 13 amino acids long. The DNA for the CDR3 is TGTGCCAGCTCACCCCTTCTAGGAGAGACCCAGTACTTC. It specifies CASSPLLGETQYF.

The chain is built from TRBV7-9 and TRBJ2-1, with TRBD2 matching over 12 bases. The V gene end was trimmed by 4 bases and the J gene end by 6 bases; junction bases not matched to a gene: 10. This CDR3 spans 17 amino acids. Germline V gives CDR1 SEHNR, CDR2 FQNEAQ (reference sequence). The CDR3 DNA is TGTGCCAGCAGCTCGGGGAGCACTAGCGGGGGGCCCAATGAGCAGTTCTTC. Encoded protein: CASSSGSTSGGPNEQFF.

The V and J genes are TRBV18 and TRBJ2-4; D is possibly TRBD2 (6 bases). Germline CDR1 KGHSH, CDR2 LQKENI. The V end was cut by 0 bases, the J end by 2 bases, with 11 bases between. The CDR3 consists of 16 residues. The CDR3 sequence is CASSPPAGKSKNIQYF. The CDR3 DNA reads TGTGCCAGCTCACCACCGGCGGGGAAATCCAAAAACATTCAGTACTTC.

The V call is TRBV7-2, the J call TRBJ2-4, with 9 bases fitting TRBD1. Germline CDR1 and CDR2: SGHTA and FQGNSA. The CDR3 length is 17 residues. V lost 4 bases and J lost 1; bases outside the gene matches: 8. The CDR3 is CASSSPGQGLAKNIQYF. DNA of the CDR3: TGTGCCAGCAGCTCACCGGGACAGGGTTTGGCCAAAAACATTCAGTACTTC.

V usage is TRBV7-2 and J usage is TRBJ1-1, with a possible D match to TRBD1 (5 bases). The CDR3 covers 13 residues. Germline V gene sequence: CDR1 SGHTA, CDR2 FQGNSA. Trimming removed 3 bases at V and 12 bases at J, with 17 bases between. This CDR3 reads CASSFSEAGTPFF. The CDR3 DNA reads TGTGCCAGCAGCTTTAGTGAGGCAGGGACTCCTTTCTTT.

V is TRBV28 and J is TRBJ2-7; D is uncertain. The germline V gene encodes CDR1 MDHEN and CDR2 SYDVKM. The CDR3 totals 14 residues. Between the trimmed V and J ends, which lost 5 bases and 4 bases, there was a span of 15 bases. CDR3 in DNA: TGTGCCAGCAGTCTCCGACTGGGAAGTTACGAGCAGTACTTC. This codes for CASSLRLGSYEQYF. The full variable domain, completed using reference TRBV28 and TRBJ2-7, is DVKVTQSSRYLVKRTGEKVFLECVQDMDHENMFWYRQDPGLGLRLIYFSYDVKMKEKGDIPEGYSVSREKKERFSLILESASTNQTSMYLCASSLRLGSYEQYFGPGTRLTVT.

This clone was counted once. The CDR3 DNA sequence: TGTGCCAGTTCGACTAGCGGGAGGACAGATACGCAGTATTTT. Its translation: CASSTSGRTDTQYF. V is TRBV2 and J is TRBJ2-3; 13 bases map to TRBD2. This CDR3 has 14 residues. The V gene's germline CDR1 is SNHLY and CDR2 FYNNEI. J gave up 3 bases and V 9 bases, and 3 bases lay outside the gene matches.

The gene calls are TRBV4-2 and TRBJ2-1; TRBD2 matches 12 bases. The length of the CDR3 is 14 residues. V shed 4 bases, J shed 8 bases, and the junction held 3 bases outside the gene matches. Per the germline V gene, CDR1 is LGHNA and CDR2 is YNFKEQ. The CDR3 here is CASSLRLAGDEQFF. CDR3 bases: TGTGCCAGCAGCCTCAGACTAGCGGGAGATGAGCAGTTCTTC.

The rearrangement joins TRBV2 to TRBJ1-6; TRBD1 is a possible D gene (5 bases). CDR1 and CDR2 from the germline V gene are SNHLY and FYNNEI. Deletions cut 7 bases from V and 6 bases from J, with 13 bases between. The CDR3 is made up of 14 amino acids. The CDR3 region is CASNSWDFNSPLHF. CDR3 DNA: TGTGCCAGCAACTCTTGGGACTTTAATTCACCCCTCCACTTT. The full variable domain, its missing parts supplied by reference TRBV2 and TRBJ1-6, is EPEVTQTPSHQVTQMGQEVILRCVPISNHLYFYWYRQILGQKVEFLVSFYNNEISEKSEIFDDQFSVERPDGSNFTLKIRSTKLEDSAMYFCASNSWDFNSPLHFGNGTRLTVT.

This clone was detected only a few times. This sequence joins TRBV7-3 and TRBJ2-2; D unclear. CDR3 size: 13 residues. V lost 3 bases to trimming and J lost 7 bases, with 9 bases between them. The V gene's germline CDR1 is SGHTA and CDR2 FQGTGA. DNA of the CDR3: TGTGCCAGCAGCTTGTTAAGTAGCGGGGAGCTGTTTTTT. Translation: CASSLLSSGELFF.

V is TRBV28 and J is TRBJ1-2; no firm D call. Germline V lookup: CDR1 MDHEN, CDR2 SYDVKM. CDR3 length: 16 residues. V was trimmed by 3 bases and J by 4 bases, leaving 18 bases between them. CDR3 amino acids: CASSLMMGDPTYGYTF. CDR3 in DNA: TGTGCCAGCAGTTTGATGATGGGAGACCCAACCTATGGCTACACCTTC.

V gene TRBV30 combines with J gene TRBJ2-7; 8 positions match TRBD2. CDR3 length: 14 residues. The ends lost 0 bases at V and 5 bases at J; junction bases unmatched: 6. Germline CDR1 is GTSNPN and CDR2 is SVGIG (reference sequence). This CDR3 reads CAWSVGTRVNEQYF. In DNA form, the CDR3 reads TGTGCCTGGAGTGTTGGGACTAGAGTCAACGAGCAGTACTTC.

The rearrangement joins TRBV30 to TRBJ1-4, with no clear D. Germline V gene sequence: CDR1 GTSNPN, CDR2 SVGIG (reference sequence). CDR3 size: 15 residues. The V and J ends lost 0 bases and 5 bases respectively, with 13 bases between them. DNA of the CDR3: TGTGCCTGGAGTGTGACGGAGTACGTCAATGAAAAACTGTTTTTT. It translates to CAWSVTEYVNEKLFF.

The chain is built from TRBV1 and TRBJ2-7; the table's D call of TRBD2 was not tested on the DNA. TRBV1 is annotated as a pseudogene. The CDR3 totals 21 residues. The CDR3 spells CTSSQARPNVCPRTRDYEQYF. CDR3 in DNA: TGCACCAGCAGCCAAGCTCGCCCCAACGTCTGCCCTAGGACTCGGGACTACGAGCAGTACTTC.

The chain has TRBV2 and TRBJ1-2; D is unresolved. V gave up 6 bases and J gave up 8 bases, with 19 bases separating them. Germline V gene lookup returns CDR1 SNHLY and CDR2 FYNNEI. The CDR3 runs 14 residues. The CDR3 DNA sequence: TGTGCCAGCAGCCAGTTCTTAGACAATCCCGGCTACACCTTC. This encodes CASSQFLDNPGYTF.

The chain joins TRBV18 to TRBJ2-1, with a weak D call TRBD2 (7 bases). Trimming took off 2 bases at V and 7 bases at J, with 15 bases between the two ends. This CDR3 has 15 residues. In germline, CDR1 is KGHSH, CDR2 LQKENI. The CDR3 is CASSPSKGGENEQFF. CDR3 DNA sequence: TGTGCCAGCTCACCATCTAAGGGGGGGGAGAATGAGCAGTTCTTC.

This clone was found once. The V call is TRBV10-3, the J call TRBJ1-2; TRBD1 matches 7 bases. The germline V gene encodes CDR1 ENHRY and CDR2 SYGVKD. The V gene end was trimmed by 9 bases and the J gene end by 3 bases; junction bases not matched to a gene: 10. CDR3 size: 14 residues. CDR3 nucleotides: TGTGCCATTACCCCCGGGACAGAGCACTATGGCTACACCTTC. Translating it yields CAITPGTEHYGYTF.

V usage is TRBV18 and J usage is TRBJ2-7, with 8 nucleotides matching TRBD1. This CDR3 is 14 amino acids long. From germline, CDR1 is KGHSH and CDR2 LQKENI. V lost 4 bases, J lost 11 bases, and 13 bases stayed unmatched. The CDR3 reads CASSQDRAIPGEYF. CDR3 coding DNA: TGTGCCAGCTCACAGGACAGGGCGATCCCTGGGGAGTACTTC. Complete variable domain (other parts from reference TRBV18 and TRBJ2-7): NAGVMQNPRHLVRRRGQEARLRCSPMKGHSHVYWYRQLPEEGLKFMVYLQKENIIDESGMPKERFSAEFPKEGPSILRIQQVVRGDSAAYFCASSQDRAIPGEYFGPGTRLTVT.

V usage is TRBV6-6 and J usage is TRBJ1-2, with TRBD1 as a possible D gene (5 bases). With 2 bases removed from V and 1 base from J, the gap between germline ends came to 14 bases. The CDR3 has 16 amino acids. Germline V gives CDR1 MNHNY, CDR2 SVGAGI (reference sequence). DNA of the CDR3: TGTGCCAGCAGTTACACCACGATGGGGGTTAACTATGGCTACACCTTC. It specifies CASSYTTMGVNYGYTF.